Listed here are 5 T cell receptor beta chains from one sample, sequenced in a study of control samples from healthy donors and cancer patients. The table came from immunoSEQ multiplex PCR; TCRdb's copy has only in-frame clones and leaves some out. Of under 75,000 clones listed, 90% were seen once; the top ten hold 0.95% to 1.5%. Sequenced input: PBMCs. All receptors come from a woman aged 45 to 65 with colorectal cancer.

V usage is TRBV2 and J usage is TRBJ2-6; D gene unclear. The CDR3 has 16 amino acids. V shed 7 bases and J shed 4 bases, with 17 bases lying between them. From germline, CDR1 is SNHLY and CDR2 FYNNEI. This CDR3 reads CASTYTSSLGANVLTF. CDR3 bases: TGTGCCAGCACGTACACTTCAAGCCTGGGGGCCAACGTCCTGACTTTC.

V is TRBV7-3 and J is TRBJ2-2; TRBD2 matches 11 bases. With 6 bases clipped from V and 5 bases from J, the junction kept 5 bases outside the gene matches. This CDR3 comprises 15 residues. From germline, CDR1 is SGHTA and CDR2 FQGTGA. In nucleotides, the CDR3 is TGTGCCAGCAGTGGGGGACTAGCGGCTACCGGGGAGCTGTTTTTT. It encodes CASSGGLAATGELFF.

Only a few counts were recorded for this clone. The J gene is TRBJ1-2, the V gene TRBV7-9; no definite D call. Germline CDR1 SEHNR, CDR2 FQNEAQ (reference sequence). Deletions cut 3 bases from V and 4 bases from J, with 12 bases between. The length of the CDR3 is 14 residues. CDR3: CASSFIETAYGYTF. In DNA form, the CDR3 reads TGTGCCAGCAGCTTTATCGAGACCGCCTATGGCTACACCTTC.

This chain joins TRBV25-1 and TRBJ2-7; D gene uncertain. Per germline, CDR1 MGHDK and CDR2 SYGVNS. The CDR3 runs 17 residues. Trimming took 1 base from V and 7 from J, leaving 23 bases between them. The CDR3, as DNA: TGTGCCAGCAGTGAATCCCTCCCGCGGAGCGAGGTGGGAGAGCAGTACTTC. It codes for CASSESLPRSEVGEQYF.

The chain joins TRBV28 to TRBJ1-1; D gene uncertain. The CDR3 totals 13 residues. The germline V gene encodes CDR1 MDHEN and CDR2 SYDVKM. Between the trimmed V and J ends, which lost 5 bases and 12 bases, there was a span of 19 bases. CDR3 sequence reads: CASSPHTGNGPFF. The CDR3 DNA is TGTGCCAGCAGTCCACACACGGGTAATGGACCTTTCTTT.